The 28 T cell receptor beta chains in this list originate from one sample, sequenced in a study of blood T cell repertoires in COVID-19. The protocol was immunoSEQ multiplex PCR, while the TCRdb copy is restricted to in-frame clones and leaves out a portion. This table has about 55,000 clones, less than 90% appearing once. Specimen: peripheral blood. These TCRs come from a woman in her sixties with acute or convalescent COVID-19.

This clone was seen only once. The V gene is TRBV7-3, the J gene TRBJ1-5; 9 bases map to TRBD1. The length of the CDR3 is 16 residues. V lost 3 bases to trimming and J lost 6 bases; unmatched junction nucleotides: 9. Germline values: CDR1 SGHTA, CDR2 FQGTGA. This chain's CDR3 is CASSFPSQGAAQPQHF. The CDR3 nucleotides read TGTGCCAGCAGCTTCCCGTCACAGGGGGCCGCTCAGCCCCAGCATTTT.

The chain couples TRBV6-5 to TRBJ2-5, with D possibly matching TRBD1 (6 bases). V lost 7 bases, J lost 4 bases, and 13 bases lay in between. Germline-derived CDR1 and CDR2 are MNHEY and SVGAGI. The CDR3 consists of 13 residues. The CDR3 nucleotides read TGTGCCAGCACAGGACAGTTAAGAGAGACCCAGTACTTC. The encoded protein is CASTGQLRETQYF.

V usage is TRBV7-3 and J usage is TRBJ1-1, with TRBD1 as a possible D gene (5 bases). V gave up 1 base and J gave up 3 bases, with 9 bases separating them. The CDR3 totals 14 residues. The germline V gene encodes CDR1 SGHTA and CDR2 FQGTGA. The DNA for the CDR3 is TGTGCCAGCAGCTTAAGTGGGGCCGACACTGAAGCTTTCTTT. It encodes CASSLSGADTEAFF.

The rearrangement uses TRBV15 and TRBJ1-1; 9 bases align to TRBD1. Germline V gives CDR1 LNHNV, CDR2 YYDKDF (reference sequence). V lost 2 bases, J lost 0 bases, and 4 bases stayed unmatched. The CDR3 loop spans 16 amino acids. DNA of the CDR3: TGTGCCACCAGCAGAAGGGACAGGGACATGAACACTGAAGCTTTCTTT. It yields the protein CATSRRDRDMNTEAFF. The full variable domain, in which reference TRBV15 and TRBJ1-1 provide the parts outside the CDR3, is DAMVIQNPRYQVTQFGKPVTLSCSQTLNHNVMYWYQQKSSQAPKLLFHYYDKDFNNEADTPDNFQSRRPNTSFCFLDIRSPGLGDTAMYLCATSRRDRDMNTEAFFGQGTRLTVV.

V gene TRBV7-9 combines with J gene TRBJ1-4, with 8 bases aligning to TRBD1. The V gene end was trimmed by 4 bases and the J gene end by 3 bases; junction bases not matched to a gene: 7. Per the germline V gene, CDR1 is SEHNR and CDR2 is FQNEAQ (reference sequence). The CDR3 contains 16 residues. CDR3 loop: CASSSNQGAANEKLFF. The CDR3 DNA reads TGTGCCAGCAGCTCGAACCAGGGGGCGGCTAATGAAAAACTGTTTTTT.

The chain couples TRBV30 to TRBJ2-5; 9 bases fit TRBD2. Trimming cost V 3 bases and J 5 bases; bases outside gene matches: 1. This CDR3 is built from 12 residues. Germline V lookup: CDR1 GTSNPN, CDR2 SVGIG (reference sequence). CDR3 nucleotide sequence: TGTGCCTGGAGCACTAGCGGGGAGACCCAGTACTTC. It translates to CAWSTSGETQYF.

This clone was observed once. The chain joins TRBV9 to TRBJ2-5; D may be TRBD2 (5 bases). In germline, CDR1 is SGDLS, CDR2 YYNGEE. Trimming took off 4 bases at V and 1 base at J, with 14 bases between the two ends. The CDR3 runs to 15 residues. As DNA, the CDR3 is TGTGCCAGCAGCCGGTCCGGACTGATCCAAGAGACCCAGTACTTC. This gives the protein CASSRSGLIQETQYF.

This clone was picked up a small number of times. The V and J genes are TRBV2 and TRBJ1-6; a possible D gene is TRBD1 (5 bases). This CDR3 contains 15 residues. In germline, CDR1 is SNHLY, CDR2 FYNNEI. Trimming cost V 6 bases and J 5 bases, with 14 bases left between them. The chain's CDR3 is CASRTTEANNSPLHF. As DNA, the CDR3 is TGTGCCAGCAGAACGACAGAGGCTAATAATTCACCCCTCCACTTT.

The chain combines TRBV28 with TRBJ2-2, with 11 bases that match TRBD2. The CDR3 is 15 amino acids. V gave up 7 bases and J gave up 5 bases; unmatched junction bases: 6. Looked up from germline, CDR1 is MDHEN and CDR2 is SYDVKM. The CDR3 reads CASTLAGGGTGELFF. Written as DNA, the CDR3 is TGTGCCAGCACCCTAGCGGGGGGAGGGACCGGGGAGCTGTTTTTT. The variable domain in full, with the rest retrieved from reference TRBV28 and TRBJ2-2, is DVKVTQSSRYLVKRTGEKVFLECVQDMDHENMFWYRQDPGLGLRLIYFSYDVKMKEKGDIPEGYSVSREKKERFSLILESASTNQTSMYLCASTLAGGGTGELFFGEGSRLTVL.

This clone appeared a single time. Written as DNA, the CDR3 is TGTGCCAGCAGTTCGCGACAGGGGGCCACTGAAGCTTTCTTT. Amino acids: CASSSRQGATEAFF. V gene TRBV27 combines with J gene TRBJ1-1; 10 bases line up with TRBD1. The germline CDR1 and CDR2 sequences are MNHEY and SMNVEV (reference sequence). The CDR3 runs to 14 residues. V dropped 4 bases and J dropped 4; count of bases not matched to a gene: 3.

The chain combines TRBV25-1 with TRBJ1-5, with a possible D match to TRBD1 (6 bases). This CDR3 has 16 residues. CDR1 is MGHDK, CDR2 SYGVNS, per germline. V lost 8 bases, J lost 0 bases, and 17 bases lay in between. CDR3 DNA: TGTGCCAGCGGGACACATCTGGACAGTAGCAATCAGCCCCAGCATTTT. This gives the protein CASGTHLDSSNQPQHF.

The chain links TRBV21-1 to TRBJ2-7; the D call of TRBD2 is as the table states it, not checked on the DNA. TRBV21-1 is a pseudogene segment. This CDR3 region has 12 residues. The CDR3 DNA is TGTGCCAGCAGGCGGGGAGGGTACGAGCAGTACTTC. Amino acids: CASRRGGYEQYF.

V is TRBV28 and J is TRBJ2-5; D unclear. The CDR3 length is 14 residues. Germline lookup yields CDR1 MDHEN and CDR2 SYDVKM. Deletions cut 8 bases from V and 1 base from J, with 14 bases between. This CDR3 reads CASRRASLQETQYF. CDR3 in DNA: TGTGCCAGCCGCCGAGCGAGCCTCCAAGAGACCCAGTACTTC. The entire variable domain, with the rest obtained from reference TRBV28 and TRBJ2-5, is as follows: DVKVTQSSRYLVKRTGEKVFLECVQDMDHENMFWYRQDPGLGLRLIYFSYDVKMKEKGDIPEGYSVSREKKERFSLILESASTNQTSMYLCASRRASLQETQYFGPGTRLLVL.

The V call is TRBV7-2, the J call TRBJ2-5; 9 nucleotides line up with TRBD1. There are 14 residues in the CDR3. From germline, CDR1 is SGHTA and CDR2 FQGNSA. The junction had 6 bases not matched to a gene; V was cut back by 4 bases and J by 6 bases. The DNA of the CDR3 is TGTGCCAGCAGCTCCGGGACAGGGACGCAGACCCAGTACTTC. This gives the protein CASSSGTGTQTQYF.

The genes are TRBV19 and TRBJ1-6, with TRBD1 matching 7 bases. With V trimmed by 4 bases and J by 4 bases, 1 base remained unmatched. The CDR3 is 14 residues long. CDR1 is LNHDA, CDR2 SQIVND, per germline (reference sequence). CDR3 sequence: CASSRGQYNSPLHF. The DNA of the CDR3 is TGTGCCAGTAGTAGGGGACAGTATAATTCACCCCTCCACTTT.

The chain joins TRBV6-5 to TRBJ1-2; perhaps TRBD1 as D (6 bases). V was pared by 2 bases and J by 8 bases, with 12 bases between. The germline V gene has CDR1 MNHEY and CDR2 SVGAGI. The CDR3 sequence is 13 residues long. The chain's CDR3 is CASSYTAGDGYTF. CDR3 in DNA: TGTGCCAGCAGTTACACGGCAGGGGACGGCTACACCTTC.

The chain links TRBV19 to TRBJ2-7; 10 bases map to TRBD2. V gave up 1 base and J gave up 5 bases; unmatched junction bases: 5. This CDR3 is built from 15 residues. The germline V gene encodes CDR1 LNHDA and CDR2 SQIVND (reference sequence). The DNA for the CDR3 is TGTGCCAGTAGTATAGGCTCTAGCGGGAGCCACGAGCAGTACTTC. Its protein is CASSIGSSGSHEQYF. The entire variable domain, with the rest obtained from reference TRBV19 and TRBJ2-7, is as follows: DGGITQSPKYLFRKEGQNVTLSCEQNLNHDAMYWYRQDPGQGLRLIYYSQIVNDFQKGDIAEGYSVSREKKESFPLTVTSAQKNPTAFYLCASSIGSSGSHEQYFGPGTRLTVT.

The genes are TRBV5-4 and TRBJ2-1, with D unresolved. The V gene lost 4 bases and the J gene lost 8 bases, with 13 bases spanning the gap. Per the germline V gene, CDR1 is SGHNT and CDR2 is YYREEE (reference sequence). CDR3 length: 13 residues. As DNA, the CDR3 is TGTGCCAGCAGCCCCCATAGCAGCTATGAGCAGTTCTTC. Translated: CASSPHSSYEQFF. Based on the CDR3 plus reference TRBV5-4 and TRBJ2-1, the full variable domain is ETGVTQSPTHLIKTRGQQVTLRCSSQSGHNTVSWYQQALGQGPQFIFQYYREEENGRGNFPPRFSGLQFPNYSSELNVNALELDDSALYLCASSPHSSYEQFFGPGTRLTVL.

The chain links TRBV19 to TRBJ2-1; 13 bases agree with TRBD2. V was clipped by 1 base and J by 1 base; unmatched bases: 7. This CDR3 is 19 amino acids long. In germline, CDR1 is LNHDA, CDR2 SQIVND (reference sequence). CDR3 in amino acids: CASSIVPTSGRGSYNEQFF. In DNA form, the CDR3 reads TGTGCCAGTAGTATAGTCCCCACTAGCGGGAGGGGTTCCTACAATGAGCAGTTCTTC.

The rearrangement links TRBV19 to TRBJ1-6; D is uncertain. Germline V gene sequence: CDR1 LNHDA, CDR2 SQIVND (reference sequence). CDR3 length: 13 residues. Trimming stripped 5 bases from V and 7 bases from J, with 9 bases between. CDR3 residues: CASSLGGNSPLHF. The CDR3 nucleotides are TGTGCCAGTAGTCTTGGTGGCAATTCACCCCTCCACTTT.

This sequence joins TRBV2 and TRBJ1-5, with a weak D call TRBD1 (5 bases). V was shortened by 11 bases and J by 7 bases, with 15 bases between the two germline ends. Germline V gene lookup returns CDR1 SNHLY and CDR2 FYNNEI. The CDR3 extends over 12 amino acids. Here the CDR3 DNA reads TGTGCCTCGACGTGGGGGGGGCAGCCCCAGCATTTT. It encodes CASTWGGQPQHF.

There are a few counts of this clone. The chain has TRBV28 and TRBJ1-1; tentatively, D is TRBD1 (5 bases). V lost 5 bases and J 2 bases, leaving 18 bases between the germline ends. Per the germline V gene, CDR1 is MDHEN and CDR2 is SYDVKM. The CDR3 sequence is 16 residues long. As DNA, the CDR3 is TGTGCCAGCAGTATCAATCCGGGGACTGCTAACACTGAAGCTTTCTTT. Amino acid sequence: CASSINPGTANTEAFF.

This sequence joins TRBV19 and TRBJ1-2, with TRBD1 matching 7 bases. CDR1 is LNHDA and CDR2 is SQIVND in the germline V gene (reference sequence). The CDR3 has 15 residues. J gave up 1 base and V 6 bases, and 8 bases lay outside the gene matches. CDR3 sequence: CASRGPGQSNYGYTF. The CDR3 DNA sequence: TGTGCCAGTAGGGGGCCGGGACAGAGTAACTATGGCTACACCTTC.

This chain uses TRBV15 with TRBJ1-2; D possibly corresponds to TRBD1 (6 bases). The CDR3 length is 14 residues. Germline V gene sequence: CDR1 LNHNV, CDR2 YYDKDF (reference sequence). Trimming took off 4 bases at V and 4 bases at J, with 13 bases between the two ends. The CDR3 loop reads CATSIVAGAYGYTF. DNA for the CDR3: TGTGCCACCAGCATTGTGGCAGGGGCCTATGGCTACACCTTC.

The chain carries TRBV6-1 and TRBJ2-1; 13 bases agree with TRBD2. Unmatched junction bases numbered 7, after V lost 4 bases and J lost 4 bases. Germline V gives CDR1 MNHNS, CDR2 SASEGT. CDR3 length equals 17 residues. CDR3 DNA: TGTGCCAGCAGTGTCCGGACTAGCGGGGGCGTTTACAATGAGCAGTTCTTC. This codes for CASSVRTSGGVYNEQFF.

The rearrangement uses TRBV7-8 and TRBJ1-2; D perhaps matches TRBD1 (5 bases). Trimming pared 0 bases from V and 8 bases from J, leaving 19 bases between. Germline CDR1 reads SGHVS; CDR2 reads FQNEAQ. CDR3 length: 16 residues. The CDR3 sequence is CASSLANQGREGGYTF. CDR3 DNA sequence: TGTGCCAGCAGCTTAGCGAATCAGGGCAGAGAAGGGGGCTACACCTTC.

This chain connects TRBV7-6 to TRBJ2-2; TRBD2 aligns across 8 bases. The length of the CDR3 is 16 residues. Germline CDR1 SGHVS, CDR2 FNYEAQ. J gave up 1 base and V 0 bases, and 1 base lay outside the gene matches. CDR3 region: CASSLAAGENTGELFF. The DNA for the CDR3 is TGTGCCAGCAGCTTAGCAGCGGGAGAGAACACCGGGGAGCTGTTTTTT.

V is TRBV30 and J is TRBJ2-1; D perhaps matches TRBD2 (5 bases). The CDR3 is 11 amino acids. Trimming pared 6 bases from V and 9 bases from J, leaving 12 bases between. The germline CDR1 and CDR2 sequences are GTSNPN and SVGIG (reference sequence). CDR3 nucleotides: TGTGCCTGCATAACTAGTACTGAGCAGTTCTTC. As protein: CACITSTEQFF.